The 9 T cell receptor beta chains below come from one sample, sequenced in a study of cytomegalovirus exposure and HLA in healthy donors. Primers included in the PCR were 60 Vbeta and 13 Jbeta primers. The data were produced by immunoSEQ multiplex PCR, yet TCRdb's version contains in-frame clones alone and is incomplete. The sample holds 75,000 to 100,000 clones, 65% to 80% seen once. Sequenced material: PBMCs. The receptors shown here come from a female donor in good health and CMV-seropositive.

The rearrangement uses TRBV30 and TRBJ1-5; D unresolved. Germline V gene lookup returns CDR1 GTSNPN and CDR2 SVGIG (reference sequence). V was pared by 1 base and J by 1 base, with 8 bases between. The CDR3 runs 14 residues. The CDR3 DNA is TGTGCCTGGAGTGGGCCGGGGAGCAATCAGCCCCAGCATTTT. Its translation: CAWSGPGSNQPQHF.

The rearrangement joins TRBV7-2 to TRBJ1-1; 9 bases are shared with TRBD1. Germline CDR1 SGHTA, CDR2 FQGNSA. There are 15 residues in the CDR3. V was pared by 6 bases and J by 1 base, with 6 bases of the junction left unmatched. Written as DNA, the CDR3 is TGTGCCAGCAGAAGTCAGACAGGGGGGAACACTGAAGCTTTCTTT. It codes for CASRSQTGGNTEAFF.

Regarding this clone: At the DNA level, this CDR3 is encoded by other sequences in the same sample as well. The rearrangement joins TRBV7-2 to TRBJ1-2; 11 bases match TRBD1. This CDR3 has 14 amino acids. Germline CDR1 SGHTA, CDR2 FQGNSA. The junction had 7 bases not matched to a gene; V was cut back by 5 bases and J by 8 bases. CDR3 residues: CASSPDRGPRGYTF. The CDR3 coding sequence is TGTGCCAGCAGCCCGGACAGGGGGCCACGGGGCTACACCTTC.

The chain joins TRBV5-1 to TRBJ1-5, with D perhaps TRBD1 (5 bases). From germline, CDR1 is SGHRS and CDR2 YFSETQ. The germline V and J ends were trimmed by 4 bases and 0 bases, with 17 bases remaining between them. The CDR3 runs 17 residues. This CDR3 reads CASSPGTGRYSNQPQHF. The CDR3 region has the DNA TGCGCCAGCAGCCCAGGCACAGGTCGATATAGCAATCAGCCCCAGCATTTT.

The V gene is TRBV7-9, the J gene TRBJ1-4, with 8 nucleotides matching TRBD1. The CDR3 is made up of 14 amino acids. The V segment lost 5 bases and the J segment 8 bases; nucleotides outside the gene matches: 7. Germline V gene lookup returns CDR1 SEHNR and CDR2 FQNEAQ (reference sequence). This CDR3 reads CASSRGQGREKLFF. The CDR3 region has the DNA TGTGCCAGCAGCCGAGGACAGGGTAGGGAAAAACTGTTTTTT.

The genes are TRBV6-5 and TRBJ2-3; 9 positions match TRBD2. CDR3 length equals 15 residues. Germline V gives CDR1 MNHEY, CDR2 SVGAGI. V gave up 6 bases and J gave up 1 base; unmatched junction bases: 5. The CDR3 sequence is CASRNSGGGTDTQYF. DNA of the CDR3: TGTGCCAGCAGAAATAGCGGGGGCGGCACAGATACGCAGTATTTT.

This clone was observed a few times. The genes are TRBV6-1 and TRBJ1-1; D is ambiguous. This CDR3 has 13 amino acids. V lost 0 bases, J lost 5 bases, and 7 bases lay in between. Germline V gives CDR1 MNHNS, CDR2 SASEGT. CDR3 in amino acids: CASSEATGTEAFF. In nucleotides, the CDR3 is TGTGCCAGCAGTGAAGCTACCGGGACTGAAGCTTTCTTT.

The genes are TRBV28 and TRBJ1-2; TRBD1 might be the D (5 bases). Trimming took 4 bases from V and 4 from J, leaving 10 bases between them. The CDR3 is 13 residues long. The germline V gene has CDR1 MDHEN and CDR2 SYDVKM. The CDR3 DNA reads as TGTGCCAGCAGTTCCACAGGTTTCTATGGCTACACCTTC. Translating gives CASSSTGFYGYTF.

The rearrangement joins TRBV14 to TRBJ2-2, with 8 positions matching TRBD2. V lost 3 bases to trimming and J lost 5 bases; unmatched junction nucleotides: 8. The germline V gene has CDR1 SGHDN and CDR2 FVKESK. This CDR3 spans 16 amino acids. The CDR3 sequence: CASSHIAGGGTGELFF. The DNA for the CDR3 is TGTGCCAGCAGCCATATCGCGGGAGGTGGTACCGGGGAGCTGTTTTTT.